Following are 31 T cell receptor beta chains from one sample sequenced in a study of technical replicates of blood from several donors. Assay used: immunoSEQ multiplex PCR; TCRdb lists only in-frame clones, some missing. The sample lists about 12,000 clones, approximately 94% seen once, with about 7.1% in the top ten. The sequencing sample was made of PBMCs. These receptors came from a human donor in good health.

V gene TRBV6-5 combines with J gene TRBJ2-3; D possibly corresponds to TRBD1 (5 bases). This CDR3 is 16 amino acids long. CDR1 and CDR2 from the germline V gene are MNHEY and SVGAGI. V was shortened by 4 bases and J by 4 bases, with 18 bases between the two germline ends. CDR3 amino acids: CASSFLPGFTPDTQYF. CDR3 sequence (DNA): TGTGCCAGCAGTTTTCTGCCAGGGTTTACTCCAGATACGCAGTATTTT.

This clone was picked up one time. This chain connects TRBV5-1 to TRBJ2-2; 8 nucleotides line up with TRBD1. CDR1 is SGHRS, CDR2 YFSETQ, per germline. V trimming: 4 bases; J trimming: 1 base; junction bases outside the gene matches: 3. The length of the CDR3 is 15 residues. The CDR3: CASSKGQENTGELFF. The CDR3 DNA is TGCGCCAGCAGCAAGGGACAGGAGAACACCGGGGAGCTGTTTTTT. Full variable domain (remainder filled in from reference TRBV5-1 and TRBJ2-2): KAGVTQTPRYLIKTRGQQVTLSCSPISGHRSVSWYQQTPGQGLQFLFEYFSETQRNKGNFPGRFSGRQFSNSRSEMNVSTLELGDSALYLCASSKGQENTGELFFGEGSRLTVL.

The chain carries TRBV7-8 and TRBJ2-7; TRBD2 agrees at 7 bases. The germline V gene encodes CDR1 SGHVS and CDR2 FQNEAQ. This CDR3 has 18 amino acids. Trimming cost V 5 bases and J 6 bases; bases outside gene matches: 22. DNA of the CDR3: TGTGCCAGCAGCCCGTCGGATAGCGGGCGACCTTTAGACCCCGAGCAGTACTTC. Amino acid sequence: CASSPSDSGRPLDPEQYF.

This clone appeared a few times. The rearrangement uses TRBV30 and TRBJ2-1, with D uncertain. The CDR3 runs to 12 residues. Germline V gene sequence: CDR1 GTSNPN, CDR2 SVGIG (reference sequence). V lost 0 bases and J lost 6, with 6 bases in between. The CDR3 bases are TGTGCCTGGAGTGTAAACGGCAATGAGCAGTTCTTC. Its protein is CAWSVNGNEQFF. Full variable domain (outside the CDR3, taken from reference TRBV30 and TRBJ2-1): SQTIHQWPATLVQPVGSPLSLECTVEGTSNPNLYWYRQAAGRGLQLLFYSVGIGQISSEVPQNLSASRPQDRQFILSSKKLLLSDSGFYLCAWSVNGNEQFFGPGTRLTVL.

The V call is TRBV7-6, the J call TRBJ2-7, with 7 bases fitting TRBD1. Trimming at V came to 5 bases and at J to 4 bases, leaving 8 bases not matched to a gene. The CDR3 length is 14 residues. The germline gives CDR1 SGHVS, CDR2 FNYEAQ. CDR3 protein: CASSLRDSQYEQYF. CDR3 bases: TGTGCCAGCAGCCTCCGGGACAGCCAATACGAGCAGTACTTC.

J is TRBJ2-3 and V is TRBV6-1; maybe TRBD2 (5 bases). The V end lost 5 bases, the J end lost 5 bases, and 8 bases lay between the germline ends. Per germline, CDR1 MNHNS and CDR2 SASEGT. The CDR3 runs to 12 residues. CDR3 nucleotides: TGTGCCAGCAGTCTTGGGAGAGATACGCAGTATTTT. Protein product: CASSLGRDTQYF.

The V and J genes are TRBV7-7 and TRBJ2-5; D call uncertain. CDR1 is SSHAT and CDR2 is FNYEAQ in the germline V gene (reference sequence). V was clipped by 0 bases and J by 5 bases, with 7 bases between them. CDR3 size: 13 residues. The CDR3 protein is CASSLARGETQYF. As DNA, the CDR3 is TGTGCCAGCAGCTTAGCCCGCGGCGAGACCCAGTACTTC.

The CDR3 sequence: CASNRVDTEAFF. CDR3 bases: TGTGCCAGCAACAGGGTGGACACTGAAGCTTTCTTT. V gene TRBV6-6 combines with J gene TRBJ1-1; D might be TRBD1 (6 bases). This CDR3 is 12 amino acids long. Germline V gene lookup returns CDR1 MNHNY and CDR2 SVGAGI (reference sequence). The V end lost 7 bases, the J end lost 3 bases, and 9 bases lay between the germline ends.

V gene TRBV5-4 combines with J gene TRBJ2-7; the D gene is possibly TRBD1 (5 bases). V shed 3 bases and J shed 4 bases, with 8 bases lying between them. This CDR3 contains 12 residues. Germline CDR1 is SGHNT and CDR2 is YYREEE (reference sequence). The DNA of the CDR3 is TGTGCCAGCAGCTCCCAGGGTTACGAGCAGTACTTC. Translated, it gives CASSSQGYEQYF.

The rearrangement uses TRBV28 and TRBJ1-4; no clear D gene. The V and J ends lost 9 bases and 0 bases respectively, with 11 bases between them. This CDR3 is built from 14 residues. The germline V gene has CDR1 MDHEN and CDR2 SYDVKM. Here the CDR3 DNA reads TGTGCCAGTATTCAGGCGTCAACTAATGAAAAACTGTTTTTT. Translated: CASIQASTNEKLFF.

This chain links TRBV10-2 with TRBJ2-3, with D unclear. Germline values: CDR1 WSHSY, CDR2 SAAADI. V was clipped by 6 bases and J by 0 bases, with 10 bases between them. The CDR3 has 14 residues. CDR3 region: CASSPTTSTDTQYF. Here the CDR3 DNA reads TGCGCCAGCAGCCCGACAACTAGCACAGATACGCAGTATTTT.

The V and J genes are TRBV7-9 and TRBJ1-1, with D maybe TRBD1 (5 bases). This CDR3 has 13 residues. Per the germline V gene, CDR1 is SEHNR and CDR2 is FQNEAQ (reference sequence). Between the trimmed V and J ends, which lost 2 bases and 1 base, there was a span of 5 bases. As DNA, the CDR3 is TGTGCCAGCAGCTTAACAGGGAACACTGAAGCTTTCTTT. Its translation: CASSLTGNTEAFF.

This clone was recorded only once. CDR3 in amino acids: CASSEARGTGGYQFF. The CDR3 nucleotides are TGTGCCAGCAGTGAAGCGCGGGGAACAGGGGGCTATCAGTTCTTC. This chain connects TRBV6-1 to TRBJ2-1, with 9 bases identical to TRBD1. J gave up 13 bases and V 0 bases, and 10 bases lay outside the gene matches. The germline V gene encodes CDR1 MNHNS and CDR2 SASEGT. CDR3 length equals 15 residues.

The J gene is TRBJ1-1, the V gene TRBV6-5; D remains ambiguous. The V gene's germline CDR1 is MNHEY and CDR2 SVGAGI. The CDR3 has 13 amino acids. V lost 6 bases and J lost 1, with 9 bases in between. CDR3 sequence (DNA): TGTGCCAGCAGCAAGAGTGGGAACACTGAAGCTTTCTTT. Translated: CASSKSGNTEAFF.

This sequence joins TRBV18 and TRBJ1-5, with 10 bases fitting TRBD1. Germline-derived CDR1 and CDR2 are KGHSH and LQKENI. J gave up 4 bases and V 2 bases, and 5 bases lay outside the gene matches. The CDR3 totals 16 residues. The CDR3 loop is CASSPYRTGGNQPQHF. The CDR3 nucleotides are TGTGCCAGCTCACCATATCGGACAGGGGGGAATCAGCCCCAGCATTTT.

The chain employs TRBV19 and TRBJ1-1; 8 nucleotides agree with TRBD1. The CDR3 loop spans 14 amino acids. V trimming: 4 bases; J trimming: 4 bases; junction bases outside the gene matches: 5. In germline, CDR1 is LNHDA, CDR2 SQIVND (reference sequence). The CDR3 spells CASSSQGAGTEAFF. DNA of the CDR3: TGTGCCAGTAGTAGCCAGGGGGCCGGCACTGAAGCTTTCTTT.

This clone appeared once. The chain links TRBV11-1 to TRBJ2-1, with D perhaps matching TRBD2 (5 bases). Germline V CDR1 and CDR2: SGHAT, FQDESV (reference sequence). Trimming stripped 4 bases from V and 5 bases from J, with 12 bases between. The CDR3 is 14 amino acids. CDR3 DNA: TGTGCCAGCAGCTCCCGAGGAGGTGACAATGAGCAGTTCTTC. It codes for CASSSRGGDNEQFF.

The V call is TRBV2, the J call TRBJ1-3; TRBD1 agrees at 8 bases. Germline CDR1 reads SNHLY; CDR2 reads FYNNEI. Trimming at V came to 4 bases and at J to 0 bases, leaving 2 bases not matched to a gene. The CDR3 length is 15 residues. The CDR3 DNA sequence: TGTGCCAGCAGTGGGACAGGGCTCTCTGGAAACACCATATATTTT. Its translation: CASSGTGLSGNTIYF.

This chain links TRBV5-1 with TRBJ2-6; a possible D gene is TRBD1 (6 bases). Germline CDR1 SGHRS, CDR2 YFSETQ. This CDR3 spans 15 amino acids. The V and J ends lost 0 bases and 2 bases respectively, with 6 bases between them. The CDR3 DNA sequence: TGCGCCAGCAGCTTGGACAGGGCTGGGGCCAACGTCCTGACTTTC. Its protein is CASSLDRAGANVLTF.

The gene calls are TRBV7-9 and TRBJ2-3, with TRBD2 identical over 9 bases. Germline lookup yields CDR1 SEHNR and CDR2 FQNEAQ (reference sequence). V lost 2 bases and J lost 2; bases outside the gene matches: 11. The CDR3 spans 18 residues. For the CDR3, the DNA is TGTGCCAGCAGCTTAAAGGTGGGGCTAGCGGGGATCACAGATACGCAGTATTTT. This gives the protein CASSLKVGLAGITDTQYF.

J is TRBJ1-5 and V is TRBV27; a possible D gene is TRBD1 (5 bases). Trimming shortened V by 8 bases and J by 1 base, and 18 bases separated the two germline ends. The CDR3 is 16 amino acids. Germline V gene lookup returns CDR1 MNHEY and CDR2 SMNVEV (reference sequence). The CDR3 DNA reads as TGTGCCAGCGGGTTCGGGGGATCCAGGAGCAATCAGCCCCAGCATTTT. Translation: CASGFGGSRSNQPQHF.

The chain links TRBV27 to TRBJ2-7; the match to TRBD2 covers 12 bases. The ends lost 2 bases at V and 3 bases at J; junction bases unmatched: 2. Germline V CDR1 and CDR2: MNHEY, SMNVEV (reference sequence). This CDR3 spans 15 amino acids. The DNA for the CDR3 is TGTGCCAGCAGTTTAGGACTAGCGGGAATCTACGAGCAGTACTTC. Amino acids: CASSLGLAGIYEQYF.

The rearrangement joins TRBV5-1 to TRBJ2-5; maybe TRBD1 (5 bases). V shed 5 bases and J shed 2 bases, with 10 bases lying between them. Germline V gene lookup returns CDR1 SGHRS and CDR2 YFSETQ. The CDR3 spans 13 residues. The CDR3 coding sequence is TGCGCCAGCAGGACGGACATTCAAGAGACCCAGTACTTC. Its translation is CASRTDIQETQYF.

This clone was seen more than once but under ten times. The rearrangement uses TRBV5-1 and TRBJ1-1; 7 bases are shared with TRBD1. The CDR3 runs to 15 residues. CDR1 and CDR2 from the germline V gene are SGHRS and YFSETQ. The trim removed 3 bases at V and 3 bases at J, leaving 8 bases unmatched. CDR3 sequence reads: CASSSGQLRDTEAFF. As DNA, the CDR3 is TGCGCCAGCAGCTCGGGACAGTTAAGGGACACTGAAGCTTTCTTT.

This chain connects TRBV9 to TRBJ2-1, with 9 bases matching TRBD2. CDR1 is SGDLS, CDR2 YYNGEE, per germline. J gave up 0 bases and V 2 bases, and 15 bases lay outside the gene matches. The length of the CDR3 is 20 residues. CDR3 nucleotide sequence: TGTGCCAGCAGCGTCTCTTCTGGGCTAGCGGGAACTTCCTCCTACAATGAGCAGTTCTTC. This codes for CASSVSSGLAGTSSYNEQFF. Combining the CDR3 with reference TRBV9 and TRBJ2-1 gives the whole variable domain DSGVTQTPKHLITATGQRVTLRCSPRSGDLSVYWYQQSLDQGLQFLIQYYNGEERAKGNILERFSAQQFPDLHSELNLSSLELGDSALYFCASSVSSGLAGTSSYNEQFFGPGTRLTVL.

The chain joins TRBV10-1 to TRBJ2-3; no reliable D call. Trimming removed 7 bases from V and 1 base from J, with 9 bases in between. The CDR3 loop spans 13 amino acids. Germline V lookup: CDR1 WNHNN, CDR2 SYGVQD (reference sequence). The CDR3 DNA reads TGCGCCAGCACACGAGGAGGCACAGATACGCAGTATTTT. This translates into CASTRGGTDTQYF.

The chain links TRBV30 to TRBJ2-6; TRBD2 is a possible D gene (6 bases). CDR1 and CDR2 from the germline V gene are GTSNPN and SVGIG (reference sequence). Trimming left V 7 bases short and J 0 bases short, with 13 bases between. The CDR3 spans 15 residues. Here the CDR3 DNA reads TGTGCCTCCTGGCACGGGGGCTCTGGGGCCAACGTCCTGACTTTC. This gives the protein CASWHGGSGANVLTF.

The CDR3 sequence is CASSLAFGQGYGYTF. The CDR3 nucleotides read TGTGCCAGCAGCTTAGCGTTTGGGCAGGGCTATGGCTACACCTTC. The V call is TRBV7-9, the J call TRBJ1-2; tentatively, D is TRBD1 (5 bases). The germline V gene encodes CDR1 SEHNR and CDR2 FQNEAQ (reference sequence). The CDR3 extends over 15 amino acids. Trimming shortened V by 0 bases and J by 4 bases, and 12 bases separated the two germline ends.

The chain uses TRBV2 and TRBJ2-1; D may be TRBD2 (6 bases). Germline values: CDR1 SNHLY, CDR2 FYNNEI. Between the trimmed V and J ends, which lost 2 bases and 8 bases, there was a span of 13 bases. This CDR3 contains 14 residues. The CDR3 sequence is CASSESTWGDEQFF. CDR3 DNA sequence: TGTGCCAGCAGTGAATCGACCTGGGGGGATGAGCAGTTCTTC.

The J gene is TRBJ2-7, the V gene TRBV6-4; 7 positions agree with TRBD1. The CDR3 covers 14 residues. Germline lookup yields CDR1 MRHNA and CDR2 SNTAGT. Unmatched junction bases numbered 8, after V lost 6 bases and J lost 3 bases. CDR3 DNA sequence: TGTGCCAGCAGGGTCCGGGACAGATACTACGAGCAGTACTTC. Translating it yields CASRVRDRYYEQYF.

V is TRBV2 and J is TRBJ2-7; 7 bases line up with TRBD1. The germline V gene has CDR1 SNHLY and CDR2 FYNNEI. With V trimmed by 6 bases and J by 3 bases, 8 bases remained unmatched. This CDR3 spans 14 amino acids. The CDR3 DNA reads as TGTGCCAGCAGCACTCGGGGACAGATCTACGAGCAGTACTTC. Protein sequence: CASSTRGQIYEQYF.